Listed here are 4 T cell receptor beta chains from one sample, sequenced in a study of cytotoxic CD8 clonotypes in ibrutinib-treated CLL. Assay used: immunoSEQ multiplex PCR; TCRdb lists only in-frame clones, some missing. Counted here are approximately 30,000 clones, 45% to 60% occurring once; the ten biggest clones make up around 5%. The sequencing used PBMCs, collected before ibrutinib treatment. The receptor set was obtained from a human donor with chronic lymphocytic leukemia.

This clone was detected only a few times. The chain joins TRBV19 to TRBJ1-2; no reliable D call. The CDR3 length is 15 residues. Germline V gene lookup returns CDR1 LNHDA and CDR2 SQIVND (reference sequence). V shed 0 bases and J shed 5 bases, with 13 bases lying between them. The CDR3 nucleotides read TGTGCCAGTAGTATAGACATACAGCTTACGTATGGCTACACCTTC. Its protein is CASSIDIQLTYGYTF.

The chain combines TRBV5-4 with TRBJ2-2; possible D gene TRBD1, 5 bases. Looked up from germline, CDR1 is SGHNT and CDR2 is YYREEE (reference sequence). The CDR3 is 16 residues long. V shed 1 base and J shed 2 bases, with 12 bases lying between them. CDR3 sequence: CASSLMSRGNTGELFF. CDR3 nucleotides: TGTGCCAGCAGCTTGATGTCTAGGGGAAACACCGGGGAGCTGTTTTTT.

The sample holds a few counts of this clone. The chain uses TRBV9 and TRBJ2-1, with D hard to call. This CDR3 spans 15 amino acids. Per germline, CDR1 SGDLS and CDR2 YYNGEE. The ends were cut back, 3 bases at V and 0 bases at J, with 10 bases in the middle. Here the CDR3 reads CASSGNRFSYNEQFF. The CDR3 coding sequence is TGTGCCAGCAGCGGCAACCGTTTCTCCTACAATGAGCAGTTCTTC.

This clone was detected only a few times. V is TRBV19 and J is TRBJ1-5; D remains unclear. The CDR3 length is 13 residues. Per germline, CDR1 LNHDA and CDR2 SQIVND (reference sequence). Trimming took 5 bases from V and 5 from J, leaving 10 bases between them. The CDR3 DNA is TGTGCCAGTAGTCGGCAGCCTCATCAGCCCCAGCATTTT. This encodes CASSRQPHQPQHF.